This is a list of T cell receptor beta chains from one sample in a study of blood T cell repertoires in COVID-19. Method: immunoSEQ multiplex PCR; TCRdb's copy keeps in-frame clones and lacks some. The sample holds about 290,000 clones; around 90% are singletons and the top ten take about 1.7%. Specimen: PBMCs or T cells enriched from blood (not recorded which). The receptors were sampled from a woman aged 40 to 50 who had recovered from COVID-19. CDR3s include the opening cysteine and the closing phenylalanine or tryptophan. The D gene is left open where the match is weak. The size entry is marked missing in some rows and otherwise reads once, few, many or a size class.

cdr3_nt,cdr3_aa,v_call,clone_size,d_call,j_call
TGTGCCAGCAGCGTTCCGGGACAGGGAAACACCATATATTTT,CASSVPGQGNTIYF,TRBV9,.,TRBD1,TRBJ1-3
TGTGCCAGCAGTGCTGGGGCGGTGAACACCGGGGAGCTGTTTTTT,CASSAGAVNTGELFF,TRBV2,few,.,TRBJ2-2
TGTGCCAGCAGTGCTCGCGGCAGGGAAATGATAAATGAGCAGTTCTTC,CASSARGREMINEQFF,TRBV6-1,.,.,TRBJ2-1
TGTGCCAGCAGCTTGTCGGCGGTTAGCACAGATACGCAGTATTTT,CASSLSAVSTDTQYF,TRBV5-4,.,.,TRBJ2-3
TGTGCCTGGAGAGAGTCCTACCCCTATGGCTACACCTTC,CAWRESYPYGYTF,TRBV30,.,.,TRBJ1-2
TGCAGCTTCAAAGGGGGGGGCGAGGAAAAACTGTTTTTT,CSFKGGGEEKLFF,TRBV29-1,.,.,TRBJ1-4
TGCGCCAGCAGCCAAGACAGGGGGTCTGGAAACACCATATATTTT,CASSQDRGSGNTIYF,TRBV4-1,.,TRBD1,TRBJ1-3
TGTGCCAGCAGCTTAGATCTTAGGGCTAGCCCCGAGCAGTTCTTC,CASSLDLRASPEQFF,TRBV7-8,.,.,TRBJ2-1
TGTGCCAGCAGCAAAAGATGCTTGCTAGCGGTCTCCTACAATGAGCAGTTCTTC,CASSKRCLLAVSYNEQFF,TRBV21-1,.,.,TRBJ2-1
TGTGCCAGCAGCTTAACGAAGCGGGGGGCCAACACCGGGGAGCTGTTTTTT,CASSLTKRGANTGELFF,TRBV11-3,.,TRBD2,TRBJ2-2
TGCGCCAGCAGCCAGACTCTAGCGAACAACGAGCAGTACTTC,CASSQTLANNEQYF,TRBV5-1,.,.,TRBJ2-7
TGCGCCAGCCGCCCGGGGGGGGGCGAGGAGACCCAGTACTTC,CASRPGGGEETQYF,TRBV5-1,.,TRBD2,TRBJ2-5
TGTGCCAGCACTGGGATGACAGGGGTCGGGCAGCCCCAGCATTTT,CASTGMTGVGQPQHF,TRBV2,.,TRBD1,TRBJ1-5
TGCGCCAGCAGCGCCATACACCGAACAGATACGCAGTATTTT,CASSAIHRTDTQYF,TRBV5-1,.,.,TRBJ2-3
TGTGCCAGCAGTGAAGTAGGCAGGGGAAGGGGCTACACCTTC,CASSEVGRGRGYTF,TRBV6-1,.,.,TRBJ1-2
TGCAGTGCTAGTTCCCCGGGACAGGTATTGGCAAATCAGCCCCAGCATTTT,CSASSPGQVLANQPQHF,TRBV20-1,.,TRBD1,TRBJ1-5
TGTGCCAGTAGTATAGATGTCAGGGTCCGGGGCTACACCTTC,CASSIDVRVRGYTF,TRBV19,.,.,TRBJ1-2
TGTGCCAGCAGTGGTTCCGGCGAGGAGGGGATGTTTTTT,CASSGSGEEGMFF,TRBV2,.,.,TRBJ2-2
TGTGCCAGCAGCGCAGGCGCTGTGGGCTATGGCTACACCTTC,CASSAGAVGYGYTF,TRBV9,.,.,TRBJ1-2
TGCGCCAGCCAACTACTAGCGGAGGGTGGAAATGAGCAGTTCTTC,CASQLLAEGGNEQFF,TRBV5-1,.,TRBD2,TRBJ2-1
TGTGCCAGCAGCCTCGACAGGGGCTCTGGAAACACCATATATTTT,CASSLDRGSGNTIYF,TRBV3-1/TRBV3-2,.,TRBD1,TRBJ1-3
TGTGCCACCACCGGACTAGCGGGAACCTACGAGCAGTACTTC,CATTGLAGTYEQYF,TRBV11-2,.,TRBD2,TRBJ2-7
TGTGCCAGCAGCTTAGACCGTAACAATGAGCAGTTCTTC,CASSLDRNNEQFF,TRBV11-2,.,.,TRBJ2-1
TGTGCCAGCAGCCAATACCGGGACTCTGGAAACACCATATATTTT,CASSQYRDSGNTIYF,TRBV3-1/TRBV3-2,.,.,TRBJ1-3
TGTGCCAGTAGGTTCCCGGGACAGGGTCTTGGCTACACCTTC,CASRFPGQGLGYTF,TRBV19,.,TRBD1,TRBJ1-2
TGTGCCAGCGGCCTTGGGCCCAACACAGATACGCAGTATTTT,CASGLGPNTDTQYF,TRBV7-9,.,.,TRBJ2-3
TGTGCCAGCAGCTTGGTCCGGGCGGGAGATACTGAAGCTTTCTTT,CASSLVRAGDTEAFF,TRBV5-6,.,.,TRBJ1-1
TGCGCCAGCAGCTTATCCGGGACAGGGTCTGGAAACACCATATATTTT,CASSLSGTGSGNTIYF,TRBV5-1,.,TRBD1,TRBJ1-3
TGTGCCAGCAGCTTGTCGCGGGGGGTCCAAGAGACCCAGTACTTC,CASSLSRGVQETQYF,TRBV11-1,.,TRBD2,TRBJ2-5
TGTGCCAGCAGCCGAACAGGGGCTAATGAAAAACTGTTTTTT,CASSRTGANEKLFF,TRBV7-9,.,TRBD1,TRBJ1-4
TGTGCCAGCTCACCGGACAGGGGACTCCAGCCCCAGCATTTT,CASSPDRGLQPQHF,TRBV18,once,TRBD1,TRBJ1-5
TGTGCCAGCTCACCACTGGGACAGAAGAATGAAAAACTGTTTTTT,CASSPLGQKNEKLFF,TRBV18,.,TRBD1,TRBJ1-4
TGTGCCAGCAGCCAACTACAGGGAACCACTGAAGCTTTCTTT,CASSQLQGTTEAFF,TRBV6-5,.,.,TRBJ1-1
TGTGCTACCTCCCCTAGCGGGGGGGCCGGCAATGAGCAGTTCTTC,CATSPSGGAGNEQFF,TRBV7-7,.,TRBD2,TRBJ2-1
TGTGCCAGCTCGCCTCTAGCGGTAACCTACAATGAGCAGTTCTTC,CASSPLAVTYNEQFF,TRBV18,.,TRBD2,TRBJ2-1
TGTGCCTGGACCAGGGATAGCAATCAGCCCCAGCATTTT,CAWTRDSNQPQHF,TRBV5-4,once,.,TRBJ1-5
TGTGCCAGCAGCAAAGGGGGCGCCTACAATGAGCAGTTCTTC,CASSKGGAYNEQFF,TRBV5-5,.,TRBD1,TRBJ2-1
TGTGCCAGCAGTTTATACAACAATGGCTACACCTTC,CASSLYNNGYTF,TRBV12-3/TRBV12-4,.,.,TRBJ1-2
TGTGCCAGCAGCTTTTATAGCGGGGCCTACAATGAGCAGTTCTTC,CASSFYSGAYNEQFF,TRBV11-2,.,TRBD2,TRBJ2-1
TGTGCCAGCAGCTACGACAGGGTGCGGACTGAAGCTTTCTTT,CASSYDRVRTEAFF,TRBV5-5,.,TRBD1,TRBJ1-1
TGTGCCAGCTCACCATTCTCGGCGGGCGGGAACACTGAAGCTTTCTTT,CASSPFSAGGNTEAFF,TRBV18,.,.,TRBJ1-1
TGTGCCAGCATCGAGTCAGGGGGCGGGTATGGCTACACCTTC,CASIESGGGYGYTF,TRBV25-1,few,TRBD1,TRBJ1-2
TGTGCCAGCAGCCAGAACCTAGCGGGAACCTACGAGCAGTACTTC,CASSQNLAGTYEQYF,TRBV4-2,.,TRBD2,TRBJ2-7
TGTGCCAGCAGTAATCAGCGGGGGACCTACGAGCAGTACTTC,CASSNQRGTYEQYF,TRBV7-2,.,TRBD2,TRBJ2-7
TGCGCCAGCAACACCGGACTAGCGGGGGGCCCACTCCAAGAGACCCAGTACTTC,CASNTGLAGGPLQETQYF,TRBV5-1,.,TRBD2,TRBJ2-5
TGCGCCAGCAGGACACCGGGACAGGAGGATGAAAAACTGTTTTTT,CASRTPGQEDEKLFF,TRBV23-1,.,TRBD1,TRBJ1-4
TGTGCCAGCAGCTTGGCAGTCATGAACACTGAAGCTTTCTTT,CASSLAVMNTEAFF,TRBV5-4,.,.,TRBJ1-1
TGTGCCAGCAGCCGGGGCCTTAACAATGAGCAGTTCTTC,CASSRGLNNEQFF,TRBV3-1/TRBV3-2,.,.,TRBJ2-1
TGCGCCAGCAGCTTGGGCCGGCAGGGGTACGAGCAGTACTTC,CASSLGRQGYEQYF,TRBV5-1,once,.,TRBJ2-7